This TCR beta chain was sequenced in a study of identical twins. One entry per CDR3 protein, called by TCRdb with MiXCR from the 5' RACE reads. Among about 890,000 distinct CDR3 sequences listed, about 12% were seen once. The CDR3 sequence is 14 residues long. Germline values: CDR1 LNHNV, CDR2 YYDKDF (reference sequence). The V end was cut by 1 base, the J end by 4 bases, with 7 bases between. Regarding the study as a whole: Analyses of zero insertions could, in part, be confounded by invariant MAIT and iNKT cells. Out-of-frame alpha sequences that twins shared showed excess low generation probability. Excess sharing between twins was weaker in beta out-of-frame sequences. Whereas memory repertoires showed no such difference, abundant cord blood beta clonotypes carried fewer insertions.

This clonotype was observed a few times. The target antigen is unknown. The sample also formed part of further work on yellow fever vaccine responses in identical twins.

V and J are TRBV15 and TRBJ2-2; TRBD2 is a possible D gene (6 bases). Material: PBMCs. The TCR sequence derives from a woman aged 18 to 35 in good health. The CDR3 coding sequence is TGTGCCACCAGCAGAGGGGGGGTCACCGGGGAGCTGTTTTTT. This codes for CATSRGGVTGELFF. The full variable domain, with the rest looked up from reference TRBV15 and TRBJ2-2, is DAMVIQNPRYQVTQFGKPVTLSCSQTLNHNVMYWYQQKSSQAPKLLFHYYDKDFNNEADTPDNFQSRRPNTSFCFLDIRSPGLGDTAMYLCATSRGGVTGELFFGEGSRLTVL.